This paragraph reports one T cell receptor beta chain. Profiling relied on immunoSEQ multiplex PCR, and the TCRdb table lists in-frame clones only, not all of them. The sample carries tens of thousands of clones, approximately 92% recorded once. This sample is part of a study of T cell changes during pregnancy in multiple sclerosis. CDR1 and CDR2 (germline): LNHDA, SQIVND (reference sequence). Trimming took 1 base from V and 2 from J; bases not matched to a gene: 4. CDR3 size: 16 residues. The specimen comprised peripheral blood, sampled after pregnancy. The chain carries TRBV19 and TRBJ2-3, with 9 bases matching TRBD2. This TCR was sampled from a female donor with multiple sclerosis, enrolled in a pregnancy study. DNA for the CDR3: TGTGCCAGTAGTATAGCCCTAGCGGGATTCACAGATACGCAGTATTTT. Its protein is CASSIALAGFTDTQYF.